This entry concerns a single T cell receptor (beta chain). The data stem from a study of blood T cell repertoires in COVID-19. Germline lookup yields CDR1 LGHDT and CDR2 YNNKEL (reference sequence). The CDR3 sequence is 14 residues long. V gave up 4 bases and J gave up 4 bases, with 10 bases separating them. Here immunoSEQ multiplex PCR was the method, and the copy in TCRdb shows in-frame clones only, minus some. The table has under 150,000 clones, 75% to 90% seen once. The chain has TRBV3-1 (or the pseudogene TRBV3-2) and TRBJ1-4; perhaps TRBD1 as D (5 bases). The material sequenced was peripheral blood. The TCR originated in a woman between 50 and 59 years old with acute or convalescent COVID-19. The DNA for the CDR3 is TGTGCCAGCAGCCCAGGGTCCTTTAATGAAAAACTGTTTTTT. Amino acid sequence: CASSPGSFNEKLFF.